These 23 T cell receptor beta chains were sequenced from one sample in a study of glioma-infiltrating T cells. Amplification of TCR alpha and beta CDR3 regions from RNA used iRepertoire nested multiplex PCR. Using its own MiXCR run on the multiplex PCR reads, TCRdb lists one record per CDR3 protein. The table shows about 190,000 distinct CDR3 sequences, with roughly 32% occurring only once. Specimen: glioma tissue, nonneoplastic brain tissue, or PBMCs (not recorded which). The receptors derive from a human donor with low-grade glioma or glioblastoma, undergoing nonglioma brain surgery, or in good health (not recorded which).

This clonotype was detected ten times or more. The rearrangement joins TRBV7-2 to TRBJ2-3; tentatively, D is TRBD2 (5 bases). The germline V gene has CDR1 SGHTA and CDR2 FQGNSA. This CDR3 contains 16 residues. V was cut by 5 bases and J by 6 bases, with 21 bases left in between. The CDR3 spells CASSKEDLLSWDTQYF. CDR3 nucleotide sequence: TGTGCCAGCAGCAAAGAGGACTTGCTATCTTGGGATACGCAGTATTTT.

This clonotype has ten or more counts. The rearrangement links TRBV28 to TRBJ2-3; D remains ambiguous. The CDR3 is made up of 12 amino acids. Germline V CDR1 and CDR2: MDHEN, SYDVKM. Trimming pared 6 bases from V and 4 bases from J, leaving 8 bases between. The CDR3 protein is CASRVTADTQYF. The CDR3 nucleotides are TGTGCCAGCAGGGTTACGGCAGATACGCAGTATTTT.

The table lists this clonotype with many counts. CDR3 region: CASTILVQPDTQYF. The CDR3 bases are TGTGCCAGCACGATTCTAGTACAACCAGATACGCAGTATTTT. The J gene is TRBJ2-3, the V gene TRBV7-9; D gene ambiguous. The CDR3 spans 14 residues. CDR1 SEHNR and CDR2 FQNEAQ come from the germline V gene (reference sequence). V lost 7 bases, J lost 4 bases, and 15 bases lay in between.

About this clonotype: Just one base apart from a much larger clone, this may be a read error. The chain employs TRBV10-3 and TRBJ1-1; no definite D call. Germline V CDR1 and CDR2: ENHRY, SYGVKD. The length of the CDR3 is 13 residues. The DNA for the CDR3 is TGTGCCATCAGTGAAGGGCCCCCGGCGCCAGCTTCCTTT. Translated: CAISEGPPAPASF.

About this clonotype itself: It may be a read error: a sequence one base away is much more abundant. The rearrangement links TRBV25-1 to TRBJ2-1; weak D call: TRBD1 (5 bases). This CDR3 spans 11 amino acids. The V end lost 8 bases, the J end lost 15 bases, and 17 bases lay between the germline ends. Germline CDR1 reads MGHDK; CDR2 reads SYGVNS. In DNA form, the CDR3 reads TGTGCCAGCGGCAACTTCCAAAGGGGGTTCTTC. Translating it yields CASGNFQRGFF.

At least ten counts were recorded for this clonotype. J is TRBJ2-2 and V is TRBV7-2, with a tentative D call TRBD2 (5 bases). The V and J ends lost 1 base and 6 bases respectively, with 15 bases between them. Germline assignment: CDR1 SGHTA and CDR2 FQGNSA. The length of the CDR3 is 16 residues. The CDR3 loop is CASSLVGGPMAGELFF. In DNA, the CDR3 is TGTGCCAGCAGCTTAGTTGGAGGTCCCATGGCCGGGGAGCTGTTTTTT.

This clonotype has a count of ten or more. The CDR3 loop is CASSYENRVNQPQHF. CDR3 nucleotide sequence: TGTGCCAGCAGTTACGAAAACAGAGTTAATCAGCCCCAGCATTTT. This sequence joins TRBV6-6 and TRBJ1-5; D gene unclear. This CDR3 region has 15 residues. Germline assignment: CDR1 MNHNY and CDR2 SVGAGI (reference sequence). Trimming removed 2 bases at V and 4 bases at J, with 12 bases between.

About this clonotype itself: This may arise from a read error, as a much more abundant clone is one base away. The chain combines TRBV29-1 with TRBJ1-1, with unresolved D. Germline CDR1 SQVTM, CDR2 ANQGSEA. This CDR3 region has 10 residues. The CDR3 sequence: CSVGRSEDFF. The DNA of the CDR3 is TGCAGCGTTGGGAGATCTGAAGATTTCTTT.

In its sample, this clonotype was seen many times. The rearrangement uses TRBV2 and TRBJ1-1; no clear D gene. Trimming removed 7 bases at V and 5 bases at J, with 14 bases between. Per the germline V gene, CDR1 is SNHLY and CDR2 is FYNNEI. This CDR3 contains 13 residues. Written as DNA, the CDR3 is TGTGCCAGCATCTTCTGGAGCGGAACTGAAGCTTTCTTT. This encodes CASIFWSGTEAFF.

This clonotype was detected only once. A much larger clone differs from this one at a single base, so this may be a read error. The chain couples TRBV4-3 to TRBJ1-5; D remains unclear. The V gene's germline CDR1 is LGHNA and CDR2 YSLEER. The CDR3 is 15 residues long. Here the CDR3 DNA reads TGCGCCAGCAGCCAAGAAAGATATAGCAATCAGCCCCATCATTTT. Amino acids: CASSQERYSNQPHHF.

This chain joins TRBV3-1 and TRBJ1-2; D not certain. The CDR3 totals 13 residues. Trimming pared 1 base from V and 4 bases from J, leaving 7 bases between. CDR1 and CDR2 (germline): LGHDT, YNNKEL (reference sequence). The CDR3 protein is CASSQGRTYGYTF. Written as DNA, the CDR3 is TGTGCCAGCAGCCAAGGCCGGACCTATGGCTACACCTTC.

This clonotype appeared many times. This chain uses TRBV24-1 with TRBJ2-1; 16 bases are shared with TRBD2. The CDR3 runs 19 residues. The ends lost 5 bases at V and 3 bases at J; junction bases unmatched: 9. CDR1 KGHDR and CDR2 SFDVKD come from the germline V gene. CDR3 in amino acids: CATSVTPGLAGGDYNEQFF. The CDR3 bases are TGTGCCACCAGTGTCACCCCGGGACTAGCGGGAGGGGACTACAATGAGCAGTTCTTC.

This clonotype turned up a few times. This chain links TRBV7-9 with TRBJ2-1; 11 bases map to TRBD2. The germline V gene encodes CDR1 SEHNR and CDR2 FQNEAQ (reference sequence). The ends lost 3 bases at V and 6 bases at J; junction bases unmatched: 4. The CDR3 is made up of 15 amino acids. The CDR3 sequence: CASSFGTSGLNEQFF. Here the CDR3 DNA reads TGTGCCAGCAGCTTTGGGACTAGCGGCCTCAATGAGCAGTTCTTC.

As regards this clonotype: The junction departs from germline at one end; a sequencing error may be responsible. This chain joins TRBV19 and TRBJ1-1; 10 bases align to TRBD1. CDR1 and CDR2 from the germline V gene are LNHDA and SQIVND (reference sequence). This CDR3 region has 14 residues. The DNA of the CDR3 is TGTGCCAGTACCGTGGACAGGGGGAACGCTGAAGCTTTCTTT. It codes for CASTVDRGNAEAFF.

The gene calls are TRBV20-1 and TRBJ1-1; 7 bases align to TRBD1. This CDR3 region has 15 residues. Germline lookup yields CDR1 DFQATT and CDR2 SNEGSKA (reference sequence). The V segment lost 5 bases and the J segment 1 base; nucleotides outside the gene matches: 10. The CDR3 sequence: CSARRGRMTNTEAFF. The CDR3 DNA reads as TGCAGTGCTCGTAGGGGGCGTATGACGAACACTGAAGCTTTCTTT.

The chain joins TRBV7-2 to TRBJ2-3; D is unclear. Germline CDR1 is SGHTA and CDR2 is FQGNSA. The CDR3 totals 12 residues. The V end lost 1 base, the J end lost 9 bases, and 8 bases lay between the germline ends. CDR3 in DNA: TGTGCCAGCAGCTTAGGGCCCGGCACGCAGTATTTT. Translating gives CASSLGPGTQYF. The whole variable domain, remainder taken from reference TRBV7-2 and TRBJ2-3, is GAGVSQSPSNKVTEKGKDVELRCDPISGHTALYWYRQSLGQGLEFLIYFQGNSAPDKSGLPSDRFSAERTGGSVSTLTIQRTQQEDSAVYLCASSLGPGTQYFGPGTRLTVL.

Note on this clonotype: A much larger clonotype is one base distant, so this may be a read error. The rearrangement links TRBV7-2 to TRBJ2-7; D not certain. Deletions cut 3 bases from V and 9 bases from J, with 12 bases between. The V gene's germline CDR1 is SGHTA and CDR2 FQGNSA. CDR3 length equals 12 residues. CDR3: CASSFGGVGQYF. CDR3 nucleotide sequence: TGTGCCAGCAGCTTCGGTGGGGTCGGGCAGTACTTC.

This clonotype was picked up many times. J is TRBJ1-2 and V is TRBV11-2, with 8 bases matching TRBD1. Unmatched junction bases numbered 6, after V lost 5 bases and J lost 4 bases. The CDR3 spans 14 residues. The germline V gene has CDR1 SGHAT and CDR2 FQNNGV. CDR3 amino acids: CASSPQGVGYGYTF. The CDR3 bases are TGTGCCAGCAGCCCACAGGGGGTCGGCTATGGCTACACCTTC.

The chain has TRBV29-1 and TRBJ2-3, with D perhaps given as TRBD1 or TRBD2 (5 bases each). V was pared by 5 bases and J by 6 bases, with 21 bases between. The V gene's germline CDR1 is SQVTM and CDR2 ANQGSEA. CDR3 size: 15 residues. CDR3 sequence: CSVSPSGSRDDTQYF. CDR3 in DNA: TGCAGCGTTTCCCCCAGCGGCTCCAGGGACGATACGCAGTATTTT.

This clonotype is a singleton in its sample. This may be a read error: a much more frequent sequence differs by one nucleotide. The chain carries TRBV10-3 and TRBJ1-5; D call uncertain. The CDR3 has 13 amino acids. Per germline, CDR1 ENHRY and CDR2 SYGVKD. CDR3 loop: CAITEASNQPQHF. The CDR3 DNA is TGTGCCATCACTGAGGCCAGCAATCAGCCCCAGCATTTT.

This clonotype has ten or more counts. The genes are TRBV7-9 and TRBJ1-2; D remains unclear. The germline CDR1 and CDR2 sequences are SEHNR and FQNEAQ (reference sequence). The CDR3 consists of 13 residues. Trimming shortened V by 4 bases and J by 8 bases, and 14 bases separated the two germline ends. For the CDR3, the DNA is TGTGCCAGCAGCTCCCGACCCTTGGCAGGCTACACCTTC. Translation gives CASSSRPLAGYTF.

This clonotype was recorded many times. This chain connects TRBV7-9 to TRBJ1-5, with TRBD1 as a possible D gene (5 bases). V lost 2 bases and J lost 0, with 8 bases in between. Germline loops: CDR1 SEHNR, CDR2 FQNEAQ (reference sequence). This CDR3 region has 15 residues. The CDR3, as DNA: TGTGCCAGCAGCTTAAGAGGGGATAGCAATCAGCCCCAGCATTTT. This codes for CASSLRGDSNQPQHF.

The V call is TRBV12-3 or TRBV12-4, the J call TRBJ2-3; 13 nucleotides align to TRBD2. Trimming at V came to 7 bases and at J to 4 bases, leaving 17 bases not matched to a gene. The CDR3 totals 19 residues. CDR3 loop: CASNSPLTGTSGISDTQYF. CDR3 DNA sequence: TGTGCCAGCAATTCTCCCCTCACAGGGACTAGCGGGATCTCAGATACGCAGTATTTT.